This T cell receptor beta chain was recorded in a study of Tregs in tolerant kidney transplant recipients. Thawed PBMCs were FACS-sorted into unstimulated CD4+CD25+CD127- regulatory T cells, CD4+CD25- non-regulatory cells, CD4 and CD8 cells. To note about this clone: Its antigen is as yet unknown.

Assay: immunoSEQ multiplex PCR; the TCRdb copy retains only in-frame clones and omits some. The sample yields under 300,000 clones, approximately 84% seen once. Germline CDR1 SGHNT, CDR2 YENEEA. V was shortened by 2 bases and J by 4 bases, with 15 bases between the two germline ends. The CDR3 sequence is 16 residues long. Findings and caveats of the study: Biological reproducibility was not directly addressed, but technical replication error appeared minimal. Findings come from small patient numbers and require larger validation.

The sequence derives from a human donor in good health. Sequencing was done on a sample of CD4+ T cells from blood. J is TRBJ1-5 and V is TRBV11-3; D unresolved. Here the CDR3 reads CASSLLRVDPNQPQHF. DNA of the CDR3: TGTGCCAGCAGCTTACTAAGGGTGGACCCGAATCAGCCCCAGCATTTT.